Below are 21 T cell receptor beta chains sequenced from a single sample in a study of T cells in Graves' hyperthyroidism and ophthalmopathy (dated by TCRdb to about 2019). The library was generated by multiplex PCR. Sequenced on an Illumina HiSeq 2000. The TCR beta CDR3 regions were amplified from RNA transcripts. The TCR CDR3 was subjected to a first round of RT-PCR using the HTBI primer set and the Qiagen OneStep RT-PCR kit. In TCRdb, the public reads were trimmed at Q25 with fastp and aligned with MiXCR, with productive beta chains retained. Rows are combined by CDR3 protein, so each entry shows the most common genes and DNA. The sample contains 380,000 or so distinct CDR3 sequences, around an eighth of them found a single time. The ten top clones hold around 21% of the sample. Sequenced material: blood. These receptor sequences come from a man aged 25 to 40 with Graves' hyperthyroidism that later progressed to Graves' ophthalmopathy.

This clonotype turned up a few times. A much larger clone lies a single base off, so this may be a read error. V gene TRBV28 combines with J gene TRBJ2-7, with TRBD1 as a possible D gene (6 bases). The CDR3 extends over 12 amino acids. Germline V gives CDR1 MDHEN, CDR2 SYDVKM. The DNA of the CDR3 is TGTGCCGGCAGTTCCACAGGGATTGAGCAGTACTTC. It translates to CAGSSTGIEQYF.

The V gene is TRBV20-1, the J gene TRBJ1-5, with 9 bases that match TRBD1. V shed 2 bases, J shed 0 bases, and the junction held 8 bases outside the gene matches. The CDR3 covers 17 residues. CDR1 and CDR2 from the germline V gene are DFQATT and SNEGSKA (reference sequence). CDR3 DNA: TGCAGTGCTAGAAAGGGGACAGGGCTCGTTAGCAATCAGCCCCAGCATTTT. Translation: CSARKGTGLVSNQPQHF.

This clonotype has at least ten counts. The rearrangement links TRBV12-3 or TRBV12-4 to TRBJ2-2; D uncertain. V shed 3 bases and J shed 4 bases, with 12 bases lying between them. There are 15 residues in the CDR3. For the CDR3, the DNA is TGTGCCAGCAGTTTTCGTCCCTCGGTCACCGGGGAGCTGTTTTTT. Its translation: CASSFRPSVTGELFF.

This clonotype was seen repeatedly, ten times or more. The genes are TRBV28 and TRBJ2-3, with D possibly being TRBD1 (7 bases). The CDR3 is 13 amino acids. The germline V gene encodes CDR1 MDHEN and CDR2 SYDVKM. Deletions cut 6 bases from V and 10 bases from J, with 17 bases between. CDR3 region: CASSVEGARAQYF. The CDR3 DNA reads TGTGCCAGCAGCGTGGAGGGGGCGCGGGCGCAGTATTTT.

A remark on this clonotype: Its ends do not fully match the called genes, so a read error is possible. This rearrangement joins TRBV18 to TRBJ2-5, with D possibly matching TRBD2 (5 bases). Germline V gene sequence: CDR1 KGHSH, CDR2 LQKENI. The CDR3 sequence is 12 residues long. This chain's CDR3 is CASPPPGETQYF. The CDR3 DNA is TGTGCCAGCCCACCCCCGGGGGAGACCCAGTACTTC. The whole variable domain, filled in from reference TRBV18 and TRBJ2-5, reads NAGVMQNPRHLVRRRGQEARLRCSPMKGHSHVYWYRQLPEEGLKFMVYLQKENIIDESGMPKERFSAEFPKEGPSILRIQQVVRGDSAAYFCASPPPGETQYFGPGTRLLVL.

This clonotype has at least ten counts. The rearrangement links TRBV27 to TRBJ1-1, with 8 nucleotides matching TRBD1. Losses at the gene ends were 6 bases for V and 3 bases for J; bases not matched to a gene: 6. Germline values: CDR1 MNHEY, CDR2 SMNVEV (reference sequence). The CDR3 extends over 14 amino acids. DNA for the CDR3: TGTGCCAGCAGCCAGGGACAGGTATACACTGAAGCTTTCTTT. Translated, it gives CASSQGQVYTEAFF.

This clonotype was counted at least ten times. The chain is built from TRBV9 and TRBJ1-2, with TRBD1 matching 9 bases. In germline, CDR1 is SGDLS, CDR2 YYNGEE. J lost 7 bases, V lost 7 bases, and 14 bases had no gene match. The CDR3 contains 15 residues. The chain's CDR3 is CASQSGPMDRGGYTF. In DNA form, the CDR3 reads TGTGCCAGCCAATCAGGCCCGATGGACAGGGGTGGCTACACCTTC.

The gene calls are TRBV20-1 and TRBJ2-2; 7 bases match TRBD2. This CDR3 is built from 13 residues. CDR1 DFQATT and CDR2 SNEGSKA come from the germline V gene (reference sequence). V dropped 6 bases and J dropped 4; count of bases not matched to a gene: 5. The CDR3 here is CSASSGVTGELFF. The CDR3 region has the DNA TGCAGTGCCTCAAGCGGGGTCACCGGGGAGCTGTTTTTT.

This clonotype was found many times. The chain links TRBV12-3 or TRBV12-4 to TRBJ1-2; D is unclear. The CDR3 covers 13 residues. V lost 1 base to trimming and J lost 4 bases, with 7 bases between them. CDR3 amino acids: CASSLGGVYGYTF. The CDR3 nucleotides are TGTGCCAGCAGTTTAGGGGGAGTCTATGGCTACACCTTC.

This clonotype showed up many times. V gene TRBV15 combines with J gene TRBJ1-1; TRBD1 might be the D (5 bases). Germline CDR1 reads LNHNV; CDR2 reads YYDKDF (reference sequence). The CDR3 loop spans 15 amino acids. Between the trimmed V and J ends, which lost 2 bases and 4 bases, there was a span of 14 bases. The CDR3 sequence is CATSRPGQLLTEAFF. CDR3 DNA: TGTGCCACCAGCAGACCGGGGCAGCTCCTCACTGAAGCTTTCTTT.

This clonotype was detected only a few times. The V and J genes are TRBV27 and TRBJ2-1, with D possibly TRBD2 on 7 matching bases. The CDR3 length is 14 residues. CDR1 is MNHEY, CDR2 SMNVEV, per germline (reference sequence). The ends were cut back, 3 bases at V and 6 bases at J, with 12 bases in the middle. Written as DNA, the CDR3 is TGTGCCAGCAGTTTTGGGGGGGCCCCCAATGAGCAGTTCTTC. Protein: CASSFGGAPNEQFF.

In this sample, this clonotype turned up many times. V usage is TRBV11-2 and J usage is TRBJ2-7; D could derive from TRBD1 or TRBD2 (5 bases each). The CDR3 totals 15 residues. The ends were cut back, 5 bases at V and 5 bases at J, with 19 bases in the middle. CDR1 is SGHAT and CDR2 is FQNNGV in the germline V gene. The CDR3, as DNA: TGTGCCAGCAGCCCCGGGACCCAGAGGGGTCACGAGCAGTACTTC. Translating it yields CASSPGTQRGHEQYF.

This chain uses TRBV27 with TRBJ2-3; unclear D gene. Germline loops: CDR1 MNHEY, CDR2 SMNVEV (reference sequence). The length of the CDR3 is 13 residues. V dropped 3 bases and J dropped 5 bases, with 9 bases sitting between them. The CDR3 is CASSFAGLDTQYF. The DNA of the CDR3 is TGTGCCAGCAGTTTTGCTGGCTTAGATACGCAGTATTTT.

The CDR3, as DNA: TGTGCCAGCAGCGTAGGAGGACGGGGATCGAGTTACACAGATACGCAGTATTTT. This encodes CASSVGGRGSSYTDTQYF. V usage is TRBV9 and J usage is TRBJ2-3; D possibly corresponds to TRBD2 (5 bases). Looked up from germline, CDR1 is SGDLS and CDR2 is YYNGEE. The CDR3 is 18 residues long. Trimming removed 0 bases at V and 2 bases at J, with 19 bases between.

Ten or more counts support this clonotype. The chain has TRBV6-1 and TRBJ2-2, with a weak D call TRBD2 (5 bases). Germline V gene sequence: CDR1 MNHNS, CDR2 SASEGT. Trimming pared 7 bases from V and 0 bases from J, leaving 12 bases between. The CDR3 spans 15 residues. The CDR3 DNA sequence: TGTGCCAGCACCTTCGGACTGGCGAACACCGGGGAGCTGTTTTTT. Its protein is CASTFGLANTGELFF.

This clonotype was detected only a few times. The CDR3 here is CASKDTGATNEKLFF. The CDR3 DNA sequence: TGCGCCAGCAAGGACACAGGAGCAACTAATGAAAAACTGTTTTTT. The chain has TRBV5-1 and TRBJ1-4; TRBD1 is a possible D gene (5 bases). This CDR3 has 15 amino acids. Germline CDR1 reads SGHRS; CDR2 reads YFSETQ. Trimming took 6 bases from V and 0 from J, leaving 12 bases between them.

The rearrangement uses TRBV7-6 and TRBJ2-1; 9 bases fit TRBD1. V gave up 5 bases and J gave up 7 bases; unmatched junction bases: 6. Germline values: CDR1 SGHVS, CDR2 FNYEAQ. The length of the CDR3 is 14 residues. The CDR3 DNA is TGTGCCAGCAGCGGTAACAGGGGGCTTAATGAGCAGTTCTTC. Protein sequence: CASSGNRGLNEQFF.

This sequence joins TRBV24-1 and TRBJ2-7; D possibly corresponds to TRBD1 (6 bases). Trimming stripped 9 bases from V and 3 bases from J, with 29 bases between. Germline V gene data show CDR1 as KGHDR and CDR2 as SFDVKD. The CDR3 loop spans 18 amino acids. The CDR3 here is CATLSPKTRDTSYYEQYF. The CDR3 nucleotides read TGTGCCACCTTGTCCCCAAAAACAAGGGACACCTCATACTACGAGCAGTACTTC.

Comment on this clonotype: This could be a read error, since a much larger clone is one nucleotide away. The V call is TRBV9, the J call TRBJ2-5; 8 positions match TRBD2. The trim removed 3 bases at V and 1 base at J, leaving 11 bases unmatched. CDR3 length: 17 residues. CDR1 and CDR2 (germline): SGDLS, YYNGEE. The CDR3 sequence is CASSATGGGTGQETQYF. DNA of the CDR3: TGTGCCAGCAGCGCAACGGGCGGGGGGACCGGCCAAGAGACCCAGTACTTC.

V usage is TRBV5-5 and J usage is TRBJ2-6; 7 nucleotides match TRBD1. CDR3 length: 18 residues. From germline, CDR1 is SGHKS and CDR2 YYEKEE (reference sequence). With V trimmed by 2 bases and J by 0 bases, 8 bases remained unmatched. The CDR3 nucleotides read TGTGCCAGCAGCTTCCGGGACAGAGATTACTCTGGGGCCAACGTCCTGACTTTC. Its translation is CASSFRDRDYSGANVLTF.

This clonotype was seen at least ten times. J is TRBJ1-4 and V is TRBV20-1, with D possibly TRBD1 on 5 matching bases. The V end was cut by 6 bases, the J end by 4 bases, with 12 bases between. The CDR3 runs to 13 residues. CDR1 is DFQATT, CDR2 SNEGSKA, per germline (reference sequence). The CDR3 DNA is TGCAGTGCCGTCCGGGACGGTAATGAAAAACTGTTTTTT. This codes for CSAVRDGNEKLFF.